This TCR beta chain derives from a study of OX40 agonist ivuxolimab in advanced cancers. Study-wide background: Given to patients was ivuxolimab, an agonistic anti-OX40 (CD134) antibody.

In regard to this clone: What it recognizes is unknown.

Findings and limits, study-wide: Some patients without response likewise showed low normalized clonal expansion. In the expanded peripheral T cells, antigen specificity was never determined.

TCRdb's copy holds only in-frame clones and misses some; the assay was immunoSEQ multiplex PCR. This table has fewer than 70,000 clones, 83% appearing once. The receptor was isolated from an adult with an advanced solid tumor such as melanoma, head and neck, liver or kidney cancer. This sample comprised CD4+ or CD8+ T cells sorted from blood, obtained in a trial of the OX40 agonist ivuxolimab.

The CDR3 nucleotides are TGTGCCAGCAGCCCTTACCCAGGGGGCGAGGGCACAGATACGCAGTATTTT. Its translation is CASSPYPGGEGTDTQYF. The V gene is TRBV4-2, the J gene TRBJ2-3, with 8 bases that match TRBD1. The CDR3 has 17 residues. Germline V gene sequence: CDR1 LGHNA, CDR2 YNFKEQ. J gave up 1 base and V 4 bases, and 10 bases lay outside the gene matches.